The 3 T cell receptor beta chains in this list originate from one sample, sequenced in a study of T cell responses to AZD1222 COVID-19 vaccine. TCRdb keeps only in-frame clones here, not all; method: immunoSEQ multiplex PCR. The sample carries over 95,000 clones, about nine tenths recorded once. The sequencing used peripheral blood, collected on day 0 of AZD1222 vaccination. These TCRs come from an adult in good health.

This clone has more than one count but fewer than ten. The chain has TRBV7-9 and TRBJ2-7; no clear D gene. Germline V gene sequence: CDR1 SEHNR, CDR2 FQNEAQ (reference sequence). CDR3 size: 12 residues. Trimming stripped 1 base from V and 2 bases from J, with 3 bases between. CDR3 sequence (DNA): TGTGCCAGCAGCTTAGAAGCCTACGAGCAGTACTTC. Its protein is CASSLEAYEQYF.

The chain couples TRBV27 to TRBJ1-1; D is unresolved. Germline CDR1 and CDR2: MNHEY and SMNVEV (reference sequence). This CDR3 has 14 amino acids. V lost 2 bases, J lost 0 bases, and 7 bases lay in between. CDR3: CASSLPGVNTEAFF. CDR3 DNA: TGTGCCAGCAGTTTACCCGGCGTGAACACTGAAGCTTTCTTT.

V gene TRBV5-4 combines with J gene TRBJ2-7; the match to TRBD1 covers 9 bases. Germline V gene data show CDR1 as SGHNT and CDR2 as YYREEE (reference sequence). This CDR3 comprises 15 residues. Trimming removed 4 bases from V and 3 bases from J; junction bases left unmatched: 8. DNA for the CDR3: TGTGCCAGCAGCGTAGACAGGGGGAAGGTCTACGAGCAGTACTTC. Encoded protein: CASSVDRGKVYEQYF.